Listed here are 13 T cell receptor beta chains from one sample, sequenced in a study of radiotherapy plus CTLA-4 blockade in lung cancer. The data were produced by immunoSEQ multiplex PCR, yet TCRdb's version contains in-frame clones alone and is incomplete. This table has about 88,000 clones, about two thirds appearing once. The source was peripheral blood, collected from a patient treated with radiotherapy plus ipilimumab. These receptors came from a human donor with non-small cell lung cancer that progressed on radiotherapy plus ipilimumab.

This rearrangement joins TRBV7-8 to TRBJ1-5, with 7 nucleotides matching TRBD1. CDR3 length: 14 residues. V trimming: 4 bases; J trimming: 5 bases; junction bases outside the gene matches: 5. The germline CDR1 and CDR2 sequences are SGHVS and FQNEAQ. CDR3 region: CASSSTGIDQPQHF. The CDR3 nucleotides read TGTGCCAGCAGCTCGACAGGGATAGATCAGCCCCAGCATTTT.

The gene calls are TRBV9 and TRBJ1-5; no reliable D call. V lost 0 bases, J lost 4 bases, and 11 bases lay in between. Germline V lookup: CDR1 SGDLS, CDR2 YYNGEE. The CDR3 spans 15 residues. CDR3 residues: CASSVDPTGNQPQHF. CDR3 DNA sequence: TGTGCCAGCAGCGTAGACCCAACGGGAAATCAGCCCCAGCATTTT.

The chain combines TRBV5-1 with TRBJ1-1, with D perhaps matching TRBD1 (6 bases). Germline assignment: CDR1 SGHRS and CDR2 YFSETQ. The V end was cut by 0 bases, the J end by 0 bases, with 15 bases between. The CDR3 length is 17 residues. The CDR3 sequence is CASSLEQGSFMNTEAFF. The CDR3 region has the DNA TGCGCCAGCAGCTTGGAACAGGGATCTTTCATGAACACTGAAGCTTTCTTT. The variable domain in full, with the rest retrieved from reference TRBV5-1 and TRBJ1-1, is KAGVTQTPRYLIKTRGQQVTLSCSPISGHRSVSWYQQTPGQGLQFLFEYFSETQRNKGNFPGRFSGRQFSNSRSEMNVSTLELGDSALYLCASSLEQGSFMNTEAFFGQGTRLTVV.

The rearrangement joins TRBV7-7 to TRBJ2-5, with D uncertain. The V and J ends lost 5 bases and 4 bases respectively, with 11 bases between them. The germline gives CDR1 SSHAT, CDR2 FNYEAQ (reference sequence). This CDR3 contains 13 residues. The DNA for the CDR3 is TGTGCCAGCAGCCTCGCGATTGGAGAGACCCAGTACTTC. Protein product: CASSLAIGETQYF.

The chain recombines TRBV28 with TRBJ1-5; D is perhaps TRBD1 (5 bases). The CDR3 has 14 amino acids. Germline CDR1 is MDHEN and CDR2 is SYDVKM. Trimming removed 4 bases at V and 2 bases at J, with 9 bases between. CDR3 amino acids: CASSWGVGNQPQHF. CDR3 bases: TGTGCCAGCAGTTGGGGGGTTGGCAATCAGCCCCAGCATTTT.

This clone is labeled as medium-sized. This rearrangement joins TRBV5-8 to TRBJ2-7, with a tentative D call TRBD2 (6 bases). CDR1 is SGHTS, CDR2 YDEGEE, per germline. This CDR3 comprises 13 residues. Deletions cut 3 bases from V and 1 base from J, with 8 bases between. This CDR3 is CASSSGGSYEQYF. CDR3 nucleotides: TGTGCCAGCAGCTCCGGGGGATCCTACGAGCAGTACTTC. The complete variable domain, with remaining parts taken from reference TRBV5-8 and TRBJ2-7, reads EAGVTQSPTHLIKTRGQQATLRCSPISGHTSVYWYQQALGLGLQFLLWYDEGEERNRGNFPPRFSGRQFPNYSSELNVNALELEDSALYLCASSSGGSYEQYFGPGTRLTVT.

The chain has TRBV30 and TRBJ2-3; a weak D match, TRBD2 (5 bases). CDR1 and CDR2 from the germline V gene are GTSNPN and SVGIG (reference sequence). V lost 1 base and J 8 bases, leaving 13 bases between the germline ends. CDR3 length equals 13 residues. The CDR3 DNA is TGTGCCTGGAGTGGAGGGAGCACATCTACGCAGTATTTT. This translates into CAWSGGSTSTQYF.

The chain couples TRBV30 to TRBJ2-7, with D uncertain. V was trimmed by 1 base and J by 3 bases, leaving 7 bases between them. The CDR3 has 12 residues. Germline CDR1 reads GTSNPN; CDR2 reads SVGIG (reference sequence). Here the CDR3 DNA reads TGTGCCTGGAGTGGCGGAGACTACGAGCAGTACTTC. Residues: CAWSGGDYEQYF.

This clone was seen a handful of times. The V and J genes are TRBV12-5 and TRBJ2-1, with TRBD1 matching over 9 bases. Germline V lookup: CDR1 LGHNT, CDR2 FRNRAP. This CDR3 has 15 residues. Trimming at V came to 1 base and at J to 6 bases, leaving 4 bases not matched to a gene. CDR3 nucleotide sequence: TGTGCTAGTGGTTTGGGGACAGGGGCGAGCAATGAGCAGTTCTTC. Translation gives CASGLGTGASNEQFF.

CDR3 DNA: TGTGCCAGCAGTTTCCAGGGGGCCAACACTGAAGCTTTCTTT. Translated, it gives CASSFQGANTEAFF. The chain couples TRBV27 to TRBJ1-1; 8 positions agree with TRBD1. The CDR3 spans 14 residues. With 3 bases clipped from V and 2 bases from J, the junction kept 2 bases outside the gene matches. Germline CDR1 MNHEY, CDR2 SMNVEV (reference sequence).

This clone showed up just a few times. The chain employs TRBV11-3 and TRBJ2-2, with TRBD1 matching over 9 bases. J was trimmed by 5 bases and V by 5 bases; bases with no gene match: 6. Germline assignment: CDR1 SGHNT and CDR2 YENEEA. The CDR3 length is 15 residues. CDR3 in amino acids: CASSPGTGRTGELFF. In DNA form, the CDR3 reads TGTGCCAGCAGCCCCGGGACAGGGCGAACCGGGGAGCTGTTTTTT.

This rearrangement joins TRBV15 to TRBJ2-1, with 11 positions matching TRBD2. There are 17 residues in the CDR3. V lost 7 bases to trimming and J lost 10 bases; unmatched junction nucleotides: 18. Germline V gene lookup returns CDR1 LNHNV and CDR2 YYDKDF (reference sequence). The CDR3 nucleotides read TGTGCCACCACCCGAACCTTGGGTAGCGGGGGGGCCGTGGAGCAGTTCTTC. Protein product: CATTRTLGSGGAVEQFF.

The rearrangement joins TRBV7-2 to TRBJ1-5; no definite D call. The CDR3 is 13 residues long. Looked up from germline, CDR1 is SGHTA and CDR2 is FQGNSA. The V gene lost 6 bases and the J gene lost 1 base, with 7 bases spanning the gap. The CDR3 DNA sequence: TGTGCCAGCAGTCCAGACAGCAATCAGCCCCAGCATTTT. This sequence encodes CASSPDSNQPQHF.